Reported below is one TCR beta chain. Germline CDR1 LGHDT, CDR2 YNNKEL (reference sequence). This CDR3 contains 17 residues. Trimming cost V 0 bases and J 0 bases, with 12 bases left between them. These data belong to a study of blood T cell repertoires in COVID-19. Overall study: Researchers got acute and convalescent COVID-19 samples from the United States, Italy and Spain.

Per the original methods: How many nucleated cells were present was estimated from reference gene primer amplification. Here immunoSEQ multiplex PCR was the method, and the copy in TCRdb shows in-frame clones only, minus some. The V and J calls and clone size are taken from that table; D and trimming were inferred from the DNA. The sample lists roughly 150,000 clones, 75% to 90% occurring once. This chain uses TRBV3-1 (or the pseudogene TRBV3-2) with TRBJ2-4, with unresolved D. The material sequenced was peripheral blood. This TCR was recovered from a woman aged 35 to 49 with acute or convalescent COVID-19. CDR3 protein: CASSQDSGRLAKNIQYF. The DNA of the CDR3 is TGTGCCAGCAGCCAAGATTCAGGCCGTCTAGCCAAAAACATTCAGTACTTC.